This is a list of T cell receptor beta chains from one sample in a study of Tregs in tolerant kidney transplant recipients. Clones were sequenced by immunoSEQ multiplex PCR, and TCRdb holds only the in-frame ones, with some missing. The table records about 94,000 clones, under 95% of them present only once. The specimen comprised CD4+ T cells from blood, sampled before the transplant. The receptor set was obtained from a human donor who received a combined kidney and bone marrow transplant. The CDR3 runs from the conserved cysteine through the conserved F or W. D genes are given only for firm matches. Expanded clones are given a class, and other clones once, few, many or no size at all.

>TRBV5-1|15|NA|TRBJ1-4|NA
TGCGCCAGCAGCAGGGGGGGACTTGCTAATGAAAAACTGTTTTTT
CASSRGGLANEKLFF
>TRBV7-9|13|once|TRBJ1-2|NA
TGTGCCAGCAGCTCATTTGACAGATATGGCTACACCTTC
CASSSFDRYGYTF
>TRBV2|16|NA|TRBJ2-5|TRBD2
TGTGCCAGCAGTGAGGGGCAGCGGGGGTATCAAGAGACCCAGTACTTC
CASSEGQRGYQETQYF
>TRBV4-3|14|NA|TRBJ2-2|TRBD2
TGCGCCAGCAGCCAAGATGGGTCAGCGGGAGTGTTGTTTTTT
CASSQDGSAGVLFF
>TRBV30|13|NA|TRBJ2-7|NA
TGTGCCTGGAGCTACGGACAGCCCTACGAGCAGTACTTC
CAWSYGQPYEQYF
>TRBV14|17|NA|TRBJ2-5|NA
TGTGCCAGCAGCCAAGACTGGGCGAAATACGGTAAAGAGACCCAGTACTTC
CASSQDWAKYGKETQYF
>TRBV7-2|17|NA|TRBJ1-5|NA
TGTGCCAGCAGCCCCCACAGGGTAATGGGTAGTAATCAGCCCCAGCATTTT
CASSPHRVMGSNQPQHF
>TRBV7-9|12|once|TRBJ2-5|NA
TGTGCCAGCAGCCATACGGAAGAGACCCAGTACTTC
CASSHTEETQYF
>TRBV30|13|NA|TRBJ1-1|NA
TGTGCCTGGAGCTTTACAGGGAATGCTGAAGCTTTCTTT
CAWSFTGNAEAFF
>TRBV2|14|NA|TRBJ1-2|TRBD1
TGTGCCAGCAGCGGGGACAGGGGATGGCATGGCTACACCTTC
CASSGDRGWHGYTF
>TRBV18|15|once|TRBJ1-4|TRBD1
TGTGCCAGCTCACCCTCGACAGGGGAGAAAAGGAAACTGTTTTTT
CASSPSTGEKRKLFF
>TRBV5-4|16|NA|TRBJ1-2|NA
TGTGCCAGCAGCTTGTCTCGAGGTGTCGCGGAAAATGGCTACACCTTC
CASSLSRGVAENGYTF
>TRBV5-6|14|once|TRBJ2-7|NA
TGTGCCAGCAGCTTCCCCCGACACTCCTACGAGCAGTACTTC
CASSFPRHSYEQYF
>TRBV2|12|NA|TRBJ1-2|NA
TGTGCCAGCAGGGTAACAGTCTATGGCTACACCTTC
CASRVTVYGYTF
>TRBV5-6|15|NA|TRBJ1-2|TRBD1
TGTGCCAGCAGTTCCACAGGGGGCGGTCCCAGGGGCTACACCTTC
CASSSTGGGPRGYTF
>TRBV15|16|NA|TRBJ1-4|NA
TGTGCCACCAGCAGAGTCCCTACAGGTCGTAATGAAAAACTGTTTTTT
CATSRVPTGRNEKLFF
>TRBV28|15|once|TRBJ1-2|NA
TGTGCCAGCACAACGGCAGGGATAGGGGACTATGGCTACACCTTC
CASTTAGIGDYGYTF
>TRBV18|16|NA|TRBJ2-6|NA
TGTGCCAGCTCACCATCGAGCGATCCTGGGGCCAACGTCCTGACTTTC
CASSPSSDPGANVLTF
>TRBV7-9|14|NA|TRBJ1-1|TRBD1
TGTGCCAGCAGCCCCCGTCGACAGGGAAGGGAAGCTTTCTTT
CASSPRRQGREAFF
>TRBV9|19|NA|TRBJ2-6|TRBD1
TGTGCCAGCAGCGCCGGATCCTGGGACAGGGTTTTTGGGGCCAACGTCCTGACTTTC
CASSAGSWDRVFGANVLTF
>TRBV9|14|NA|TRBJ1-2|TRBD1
TGTGCCAGCAGCGAGCCGACAGGGGCCTATGGCTACACCTTC
CASSEPTGAYGYTF
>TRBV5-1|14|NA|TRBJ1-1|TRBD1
TGCGCCAGCAGCCGGACAGGGCCCAACACTGAAGCTTTCTTT
CASSRTGPNTEAFF
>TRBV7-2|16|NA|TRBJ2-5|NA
TGTGCCAGCAGCTTAGAAACCCCCCCGGGGTCAATGACCCAGTACTTC
CASSLETPPGSMTQYF
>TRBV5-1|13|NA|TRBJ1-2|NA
TGCGCCAGCAGCTTGGCTGCTAACCATGGCTACACCTTC
CASSLAANHGYTF
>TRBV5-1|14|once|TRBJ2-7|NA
TGCGCCAGCAGCTTGTGGCAGGGAGGCTACGAGCAGTACTTC
CASSLWQGGYEQYF
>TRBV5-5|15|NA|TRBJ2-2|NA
TGTGCCAGCAGCAGGACATGGAGTAACACCGGGGAGCTGTTTTTT
CASSRTWSNTGELFF
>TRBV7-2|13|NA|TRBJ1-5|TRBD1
TGTGCCAGCAGCAAGGACAGGAATCAGCCCCAGCATTTT
CASSKDRNQPQHF
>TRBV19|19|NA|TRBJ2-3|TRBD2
TGTGCCAGTAGCTCACGGGCCGTTTCTAGCGGAGCCGGGTTTGATACGCAGTATTTT
CASSSRAVSSGAGFDTQYF
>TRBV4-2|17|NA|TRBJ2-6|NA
TGTGCCAGCAGCCAAGCCAGGCTTGCCTCTGGGGCCAACGTCCTGACTTTC
CASSQARLASGANVLTF